The 21 T cell receptor beta chains listed next were all sequenced from one sample in a study of molecular identifiers for immune sequencing clone quantification. Using its own MiXCR run on the PCR reads, TCRdb lists one record per CDR3 protein. Found here are 80,000 to 100,000 distinct CDR3 sequences, more than 20% of them singletons; the top ten hold around 1%. Sequenced material: naive CD8+ T cells from blood, with Jurkat cell RNA spiked in. The subset here: FACS-sorted CD8+CD4-CCR7+CD45RA+ naive T cells. The receptor source for this set is a human donor in good health. Some libraries in this study had Jurkat cell RNA spiked in.

This clonotype has ten or more counts. CDR3 nucleotide sequence: TGCGCCAGCAGCCAAGAAATTCGCGGGCGCGCTTACGAGCAGTACTTC. It yields the protein CASSQEIRGRAYEQYF. The chain combines TRBV4-3 with TRBJ2-7; perhaps TRBD2 as D (5 bases). From germline, CDR1 is LGHNA and CDR2 YSLEER. This CDR3 comprises 16 residues. The V end was cut by 0 bases, the J end by 4 bases, with 16 bases between.

This clonotype has at least ten counts. This chain joins TRBV4-2 and TRBJ2-7; D unresolved. The germline gives CDR1 LGHNA, CDR2 YNFKEQ. Trimming stripped 0 bases from V and 5 bases from J, with 14 bases between. This CDR3 has 15 amino acids. The CDR3, as DNA: TGTGCCAGCAGCCAAGAAGGGCCTCCACTCCACGAGCAGTACTTC. It encodes CASSQEGPPLHEQYF.

The chain has TRBV4-1 and TRBJ2-5; D might be TRBD1 or TRBD2, each matching 5 bases. Per germline, CDR1 MGHRA and CDR2 YSYEKL. This CDR3 region has 14 residues. V was cut by 3 bases and J by 5 bases, with 13 bases left in between. The DNA of the CDR3 is TGCGCCAGCAGCCAGATAGGGACGAGGGAGACCCAGTACTTC. Translating gives CASSQIGTRETQYF.

This clonotype was picked up many times. J is TRBJ2-1 and V is TRBV5-5, with TRBD2 as a possible D gene (6 bases). Trimming took off 0 bases at V and 7 bases at J, with 14 bases between the two ends. The CDR3 consists of 15 residues. The germline V gene encodes CDR1 SGHKS and CDR2 YYEKEE (reference sequence). CDR3 bases: TGTGCCAGCAGCTTGGGGCTAGCGTCAGGAAATGAGCAGTTCTTC. Protein: CASSLGLASGNEQFF.

This clonotype was picked up many times. The chain couples TRBV6-2 or TRBV6-3 to TRBJ2-1; D remains unclear. The CDR3 is made up of 15 amino acids. Germline assignment: CDR1 MNHEY and CDR2 SVGEGT. Deletions cut 8 bases from V and 6 bases from J, with 20 bases between. The CDR3 DNA is TGTGCCAGCGAACCTGAACGTCGGAGAATCAATGAGCAGTTCTTC. Amino acids: CASEPERRRINEQFF.

In this sample, this clonotype turned up many times. This sequence joins TRBV5-1 and TRBJ2-3; D not certain. The germline V gene has CDR1 SGHRS and CDR2 YFSETQ. Trimming removed 0 bases at V and 2 bases at J, with 7 bases between. The CDR3 is 14 amino acids. This chain's CDR3 is CASSLVGHTDTQYF. In nucleotides, the CDR3 is TGCGCCAGCAGCTTGGTGGGTCACACAGATACGCAGTATTTT.

The chain couples TRBV21-1 to TRBJ2-5; the D segment call TRBD2 is taken from the table without a DNA check. TRBV21-1 is a recognized pseudogene. This CDR3 is 16 amino acids long. CDR3 DNA: TGTGCCAGCAACCTGGGGACTAGCGGGTACAAAGAGACCCAGTACTTC. Its translation is CASNLGTSGYKETQYF.

This clonotype showed up many times. This chain connects TRBV11-2 to TRBJ2-4; 8 bases align to TRBD2. The CDR3 spans 13 residues. J was trimmed by 12 bases and V by 3 bases; bases with no gene match: 7. Looked up from germline, CDR1 is SGHAT and CDR2 is FQNNGV. The DNA of the CDR3 is TGTGCCAGCAGCTTTCCAGCGGGAGAGCGTCAGTACTTC. Translating gives CASSFPAGERQYF.

The CDR3 sequence: CASSLASGTYEQYF. CDR3 DNA sequence: TGTGCCAGCAGCTTAGCTTCCGGGACCTACGAGCAGTACTTC. The gene calls are TRBV11-2 and TRBJ2-7; possibly TRBD2 for D (5 bases). V was pared by 1 base and J by 2 bases, with 9 bases between. Germline loops: CDR1 SGHAT, CDR2 FQNNGV. The CDR3 loop spans 14 amino acids.

The chain joins TRBV14 to TRBJ2-3, with D possibly being TRBD1 (6 bases). CDR1 and CDR2 (germline): SGHDN, FVKESK. The CDR3 is 17 amino acids. Between the trimmed V and J ends, which lost 1 base and 5 bases, there was a span of 19 bases. The CDR3 region is CASSQVPFSAGEDTQYF. In DNA, the CDR3 is TGTGCCAGCAGCCAAGTCCCTTTTAGCGCAGGGGAAGATACGCAGTATTTT.

This clonotype was observed a single time. Since a much larger clone is just one base distant, this may be a read error. The CDR3 nucleotides read TGCGCCAGCAGCCAAGAAGCTCTAGGAGCCTACGAGCAGAACTTC. Residues: CASSQEALGAYEQNF. V is TRBV4-3 and J is TRBJ2-7; D remains unclear. Germline V CDR1 and CDR2: LGHNA, YSLEER. The CDR3 has 15 amino acids.

This clonotype has a handful of counts. The chain couples TRBV29-1 to TRBJ2-5; D could derive from TRBD1 or TRBD2 (6 bases each). Trimming left V 6 bases short and J 1 base short, with 9 bases between. The CDR3 runs to 12 residues. Germline-derived CDR1 and CDR2 are SQVTM and ANQGSEA. This CDR3 is CSVRDIQETQYF. CDR3 coding DNA: TGCAGCGTGCGGGACATCCAAGAGACCCAGTACTTC.

This clonotype was recorded at least ten times. As DNA, the CDR3 is TGTGCCAGCAGTTTCCCTTCAGGGGAAAAACTGTTTTTT. Translated, it gives CASSFPSGEKLFF. The chain carries TRBV6-6 and TRBJ1-4; perhaps TRBD1 as D (5 bases). CDR1 and CDR2 from the germline V gene are MNHNY and SVGAGI (reference sequence). The CDR3 is made up of 13 amino acids. V dropped 4 bases and J dropped 8 bases, with 11 bases sitting between them.

This clonotype has ten or more counts. The rearrangement links TRBV25-1 to TRBJ1-1; D gene uncertain. The CDR3 loop spans 12 amino acids. V lost 6 bases and J 5 bases, leaving 10 bases between the germline ends. Germline assignment: CDR1 MGHDK and CDR2 SYGVNS. CDR3 in DNA: TGTGCCAGCAGGGAGGTTGGGACTGAAGCTTTCTTT. It yields the protein CASREVGTEAFF.

This clonotype appeared once. A much larger clonotype is one base distant, so this may be a read error. The chain uses TRBV7-6 and TRBJ2-5; D is ambiguous. This CDR3 is 14 amino acids long. CDR1 and CDR2 from the germline V gene are SGHVS and FNYEAQ. In nucleotides, the CDR3 is TGTGCCAGCAGCCCCACAGCGTACCAAGAGCCCCAGTACTTC. Protein product: CASSPTAYQEPQYF.

About this clonotype: With a much larger clone just one base away, this may be a read error. The chain carries TRBV30 and TRBJ2-7; tentatively, D is TRBD2 (6 bases). CDR3 length: 11 amino acids. CDR1 is GTSNPN and CDR2 is SVGIG in the germline V gene (reference sequence). Here the CDR3 DNA reads TGTGCCAGGAGTATCGGGGGCGAGCAGTACTTC. It is translated as CARSIGGEQYF.

The V call is TRBV20-1, the J call TRBJ2-7; 9 bases match TRBD2. This CDR3 contains 14 residues. The V gene's germline CDR1 is DFQATT and CDR2 SNEGSKA (reference sequence). The J segment lost 3 bases and the V segment lost 0 bases, leaving 3 bases of the junction unmatched. The CDR3 here is CSARETSGYYEQYF. DNA of the CDR3: TGCAGTGCTAGAGAGACTAGCGGATACTACGAGCAGTACTTC.

This clonotype came up many times. The chain carries TRBV7-6 and TRBJ1-1; no clear D gene. Germline V gene lookup returns CDR1 SGHVS and CDR2 FNYEAQ. The CDR3 length is 15 residues. The V gene lost 1 base and the J gene lost 3 bases, with 12 bases spanning the gap. The CDR3 reads CASSLVGMRDTEAFF. CDR3 nucleotide sequence: TGTGCCAGCAGCTTAGTTGGGATGAGGGACACTGAAGCTTTCTTT.

V is TRBV6-1 and J is TRBJ2-5, with TRBD1 identical over 9 bases. CDR1 is MNHNS and CDR2 is SASEGT in the germline V gene. The junction had 10 bases not matched to a gene; V was cut back by 6 bases and J by 5 bases. This CDR3 comprises 15 residues. DNA of the CDR3: TGTGCCAGCAGCGGGGGGACAGGGTTGACGGAGACCCAGTACTTC. This translates into CASSGGTGLTETQYF.

The chain has TRBV27 and TRBJ2-1; 8 nucleotides line up with TRBD2. The CDR3 length is 16 residues. In germline, CDR1 is MNHEY, CDR2 SMNVEV (reference sequence). Losses at the gene ends were 9 bases for V and 2 bases for J; bases not matched to a gene: 12. The CDR3 loop is CASSNLGGGTYNEQFF. CDR3 DNA sequence: TGTGCCAGTTCTAATCTTGGCGGGGGGACCTACAATGAGCAGTTCTTC.

Worth noting for this clonotype: Just one base apart from a much larger clone, this may be a read error. The chain links TRBV18 to TRBJ2-7; the D gene is possibly TRBD1 (5 bases). This CDR3 has 12 residues. CDR1 is KGHSH, CDR2 LQKENI, per germline. CDR3 in DNA: TGTACCAGCTCACCAGGGATGGGGGAGCAGTACTTC. This encodes CTSSPGMGEQYF.